This TCR beta chain was retrieved from a study of tumor and adjacent non-tumor tissue in lung cancer. Points from the study as a whole: Higher tumor TCR diversity was associated with shorter survival.

In this sample, this clonotype turned up many times. Its antigen is not identified. The library came from three nested PCR rounds adapted from ARM-PCR protocols. TCRdb reprocessed the multiplex PCR reads via MiXCR and lists one record per CDR3 protein. The sample consists of 200,000 to 250,000 distinct CDR3 sequences, about two thirds of them appearing once. The V end lost 5 bases, the J end lost 2 bases, and 4 bases lay between the germline ends. Germline CDR1 reads SGHNT; CDR2 reads YENEEA. The CDR3 has 11 residues. The template was RNA from unsorted bulk tissue. V gene TRBV11-3 combines with J gene TRBJ2-7; the D is unclear. This TCR was recovered from a man in his sixties with non-small cell lung cancer. The sequenced sample consisted of lung tumor tissue. CDR3 sequence (DNA): TGTGCCAGCAGCACCACCTACGAGCAGTACTTC. Its translation: CASSTTYEQYF.